Below, 26 T cell receptor beta chains from the same sample are listed, as sequenced in a study of blood T cell repertoires in COVID-19. Data came from immunoSEQ multiplex PCR; TCRdb stores just in-frame clones and leaves some out. There are some 280,000 clones in the sample; 80% to 90% occur only once, and 2.5% to 3% lies in the top ten. The sample was peripheral blood. The source is a woman in her twenties or thirties with active or convalescent COVID-19.

The rearrangement joins TRBV24-1 to TRBJ1-5, with D possibly TRBD1 on 6 matching bases. Looked up from germline, CDR1 is KGHDR and CDR2 is SFDVKD. The CDR3 totals 15 residues. Trimming removed 4 bases at V and 3 bases at J, with 12 bases between. Here the CDR3 DNA reads TGTGCCACCAGTGACGCGACAGGACCCAATCAGCCCCAGCATTTT. Translated: CATSDATGPNQPQHF.

The genes are TRBV2 and TRBJ1-3; the D gene is possibly TRBD1 (5 bases). Germline loops: CDR1 SNHLY, CDR2 FYNNEI. This CDR3 has 15 residues. Deletions cut 5 bases from V and 0 bases from J, with 11 bases between. CDR3 sequence reads: CASSSGQVSGNTIYF. The CDR3 DNA reads TGTGCCAGCAGTAGTGGACAAGTCTCTGGAAACACCATATATTTT.

V and J are TRBV7-3 and TRBJ2-4, with 9 nucleotides matching TRBD1. CDR1 is SGHTA and CDR2 is FQGTGA in the germline V gene. The CDR3 is 14 residues long. With V trimmed by 5 bases and J by 9 bases, 8 bases remained unmatched. Here the CDR3 DNA reads TGTGCCAGCAGCCCGGGACAGGGTGAAGGCATTCAGTACTTC. Amino acid sequence: CASSPGQGEGIQYF.

The rearrangement joins TRBV6-2 or TRBV6-3 to TRBJ1-2; D gene ambiguous. V lost 5 bases and J lost 4, with 14 bases in between. Germline CDR1 is MNHEY and CDR2 is SVGEGT. The CDR3 extends over 14 amino acids. The DNA of the CDR3 is TGTGCCAGCAGTCTGGGAGGAGCCCCCTATGGCTACACCTTC. Translating it yields CASSLGGAPYGYTF.

The chain carries TRBV4-3 and TRBJ2-3; 8 positions agree with TRBD1. CDR1 is LGHNA, CDR2 YSLEER, per germline. V shed 4 bases and J 1 base; nucleotides not matched to a gene: 4. The CDR3 extends over 15 amino acids. The CDR3 bases are TGCGCCAGCAGCCTGGACAGGGCGGGCACAGATACGCAGTATTTT. Amino acid sequence: CASSLDRAGTDTQYF.

The chain employs TRBV5-4 and TRBJ2-2, with D perhaps TRBD2 (5 bases). Germline assignment: CDR1 SGHNT and CDR2 YYREEE (reference sequence). The CDR3 is made up of 16 amino acids. The V gene lost 0 bases and the J gene lost 1 base, with 10 bases spanning the gap. The CDR3 region has the DNA TGTGCCAGCAGCTTGGATTTGGGGAGGAACACCGGGGAGCTGTTTTTT. This gives the protein CASSLDLGRNTGELFF.

The V call is TRBV6-5, the J call TRBJ1-3, with D perhaps TRBD1 (5 bases). V lost 7 bases to trimming and J lost 0 bases, with 13 bases between them. Germline CDR1 is MNHEY and CDR2 is SVGAGI. The CDR3 has 15 residues. CDR3 region: CASNRQFLSGNTIYF. In DNA, the CDR3 is TGTGCCAGCAACCGACAGTTTCTCTCTGGAAACACCATATATTTT.

The chain recombines TRBV2 with TRBJ2-5; TRBD2 matches 12 bases. The V segment lost 1 base and the J segment 3 bases; nucleotides outside the gene matches: 0. CDR3 length equals 15 residues. Germline loops: CDR1 SNHLY, CDR2 FYNNEI. The CDR3 spells CASSEGTSGEETQYF. CDR3 bases: TGTGCCAGCAGTGAAGGGACTAGCGGGGAAGAGACCCAGTACTTC.

The V and J genes are TRBV28 and TRBJ1-2; 10 nucleotides match TRBD1. With 3 bases clipped from V and 6 bases from J, the junction kept 4 bases outside the gene matches. The V gene's germline CDR1 is MDHEN and CDR2 SYDVKM. There are 14 residues in the CDR3. The CDR3: CASSFGQGVNGYTF. DNA for the CDR3: TGTGCCAGCAGTTTCGGACAGGGGGTCAATGGCTACACCTTC.

By share, this clone counts as large. The V gene is TRBV14, the J gene TRBJ1-6; 7 bases align to TRBD1. CDR1 and CDR2 (germline): SGHDN, FVKESK. The CDR3 spans 13 residues. With 3 bases clipped from V and 7 bases from J, the junction kept 0 bases outside the gene matches. The CDR3 loop is CASSQTGNSPLHF. The CDR3 coding sequence is TGTGCCAGCAGCCAGACAGGGAATTCACCCCTCCACTTT.

Here the CDR3 reads CASSRDSYSGNTIYF. CDR3 DNA: TGTGCCAGCAGCCGGGACAGCTACTCTGGAAACACCATATATTTT. The V and J genes are TRBV7-2 and TRBJ1-3, with TRBD1 matching 7 bases. J lost 0 bases, V lost 5 bases, and 4 bases had no gene match. Germline V gene lookup returns CDR1 SGHTA and CDR2 FQGNSA. This CDR3 has 15 residues.

This clone has only one observation. The rearrangement joins TRBV28 to TRBJ2-1, with 16 bases aligning to TRBD2. The trim removed 6 bases at V and 4 bases at J, leaving 12 bases unmatched. CDR1 MDHEN and CDR2 SYDVKM come from the germline V gene. This CDR3 contains 19 residues. The CDR3 region is CASRTGLAGGVRGYNEQFF. The CDR3 DNA reads as TGTGCCAGCAGAACGGGACTAGCGGGGGGGGTACGAGGGTACAATGAGCAGTTCTTC.

This chain joins TRBV5-1 and TRBJ1-3; tentatively, D is TRBD1 (6 bases). This CDR3 has 16 residues. V lost 0 bases, J lost 2 bases, and 12 bases lay in between. Germline V gene lookup returns CDR1 SGHRS and CDR2 YFSETQ. The CDR3: CASSLGPQGTGNTIYF. The CDR3 coding sequence is TGCGCCAGCAGCTTGGGACCCCAGGGGACTGGAAACACCATATATTTT.

The sample holds a few counts of this clone. This chain uses TRBV6-5 with TRBJ2-7; D gene uncertain. This CDR3 has 15 residues. V was trimmed by 3 bases and J by 2 bases, leaving 14 bases between them. Germline V lookup: CDR1 MNHEY, CDR2 SVGAGI. CDR3 DNA: TGTGCCAGCAGTTATGCCCCAACTCCCACCTACGAGCAGTACTTC. Residues: CASSYAPTPTYEQYF.

This clone was recorded only once. As DNA, the CDR3 is TGTGCCAGCAGCTTTGCTCGGGGGGATTCACCCCTCCACTTT. It specifies CASSFARGDSPLHF. V gene TRBV7-2 combines with J gene TRBJ1-6, with D possibly TRBD1 on 5 matching bases. The V gene's germline CDR1 is SGHTA and CDR2 FQGNSA. CDR3 length equals 14 residues. Trimming took 3 bases from V and 8 from J, leaving 11 bases between them. The full variable domain, rest sourced from reference TRBV7-2 and TRBJ1-6, is GAGVSQSPSNKVTEKGKDVELRCDPISGHTALYWYRQSLGQGLEFLIYFQGNSAPDKSGLPSDRFSAERTGGSVSTLTIQRTQQEDSAVYLCASSFARGDSPLHFGNGTRLTVT.

The chain carries TRBV24-1 and TRBJ1-3; 9 positions match TRBD1. V shed 3 bases and J 2 bases; nucleotides not matched to a gene: 7. The CDR3 loop spans 17 amino acids. CDR1 and CDR2 from the germline V gene are KGHDR and SFDVKD. For the CDR3, the DNA is TGTGCCACCAGTGATGGTCCCGGGACAGGGACTGGAAACACCATATATTTT. The encoded protein is CATSDGPGTGTGNTIYF.

A single count supports this clone. This chain uses TRBV27 with TRBJ1-2; 7 bases agree with TRBD1. This CDR3 is built from 13 residues. The junction had 6 bases not matched to a gene; V was cut back by 3 bases and J by 8 bases. The germline gives CDR1 MNHEY, CDR2 SMNVEV (reference sequence). The CDR3 bases are TGTGCCAGCAGTTTCACAGGGGAGTACGGCTACACCTTC. It yields the protein CASSFTGEYGYTF.

J is TRBJ1-5 and V is TRBV5-1, with TRBD1 matching 9 bases. The germline gives CDR1 SGHRS, CDR2 YFSETQ. This CDR3 is built from 15 residues. The J segment lost 6 bases and the V segment lost 0 bases, leaving 4 bases of the junction unmatched. CDR3 nucleotide sequence: TGCGCCAGCAGCTTGGATCGACAGGGGGGTCAGCCCCAGCATTTT. Its protein product is CASSLDRQGGQPQHF. The full variable domain, its missing parts supplied by reference TRBV5-1 and TRBJ1-5, is KAGVTQTPRYLIKTRGQQVTLSCSPISGHRSVSWYQQTPGQGLQFLFEYFSETQRNKGNFPGRFSGRQFSNSRSEMNVSTLELGDSALYLCASSLDRQGGQPQHFGDGTRLSIL.

The V call is TRBV15, the J call TRBJ1-1, with D possibly matching TRBD1 (6 bases). Germline V lookup: CDR1 LNHNV, CDR2 YYDKDF (reference sequence). CDR3 length: 15 amino acids. The V end lost 7 bases, the J end lost 2 bases, and 17 bases lay between the germline ends. CDR3 sequence: CATKLEGGFNTEAFF. CDR3 DNA: TGTGCCACCAAACTGGAAGGGGGTTTTAACACTGAAGCTTTCTTT.

The V call is TRBV3-1 (or the pseudogene TRBV3-2), the J call TRBJ1-2; the D is unclear. CDR1 and CDR2 from the germline V gene are LGHDT and YNNKEL (reference sequence). Trimming removed 3 bases at V and 2 bases at J, with 13 bases between. The CDR3 is 15 residues long. The CDR3 coding sequence is TGTGCCAGCAGCCAGGGGAGTTGGGCCAACTATGGCTACACCTTC. This gives the protein CASSQGSWANYGYTF.

This clone has just one count. V and J are TRBV7-8 and TRBJ1-5; D is undetermined. The CDR3 totals 15 residues. With 0 bases removed from V and 4 bases from J, the gap between germline ends came to 10 bases. Germline lookup yields CDR1 SGHVS and CDR2 FQNEAQ. The CDR3 nucleotides are TGTGCCAGCAGCTTAGCCGGACGGGAGAATCAGCCCCAGCATTTT. Amino acids: CASSLAGRENQPQHF.

The chain couples TRBV12-3 or TRBV12-4 to TRBJ1-2, with a weak D call TRBD1 (5 bases). The CDR3 contains 13 residues. Trimming stripped 6 bases from V and 2 bases from J, with 10 bases between. The CDR3 DNA reads TGTGCCAGCAGGCGCCCAGGGAACTATGGCTACACCTTC. Its protein product is CASRRPGNYGYTF.

The V gene is TRBV24-1, the J gene TRBJ2-1, with TRBD1 matching 9 bases. The V segment lost 3 bases and the J segment 3 bases; nucleotides outside the gene matches: 8. From germline, CDR1 is KGHDR and CDR2 SFDVKD. CDR3 length: 17 residues. DNA of the CDR3: TGTGCCACCAGTGATAATGCCGGGACAGGGTACTACAATGAGCAGTTCTTC. It is translated as CATSDNAGTGYYNEQFF.

This chain uses TRBV6-6 with TRBJ2-3; TRBD2 matches at 11 bases. The CDR3 has 14 residues. Per germline, CDR1 MNHNY and CDR2 SVGAGI (reference sequence). The V and J ends lost 6 bases and 8 bases, in that order; junction bases with no gene match: 7. In DNA, the CDR3 is TGTGCCAGCAGCATACTAGCGGGGGCGGGTACGCAGTATTTT. Its protein product is CASSILAGAGTQYF.

The rearrangement joins TRBV5-6 to TRBJ1-2, with 11 bases that match TRBD1. The V gene end was trimmed by 4 bases and the J gene end by 8 bases; junction bases not matched to a gene: 4. Germline CDR1 and CDR2: SGHDT and YYEEEE. The CDR3 sequence is 13 residues long. This CDR3 is CASSPGQGGGYTF. CDR3 nucleotides: TGTGCCAGCAGCCCGGGACAGGGGGGAGGCTACACCTTC.

J is TRBJ1-5 and V is TRBV28; D possibly corresponds to TRBD1 (6 bases). Germline lookup yields CDR1 MDHEN and CDR2 SYDVKM. CDR3 length: 16 amino acids. V lost 8 bases, J lost 1 base, and 18 bases lay in between. As DNA, the CDR3 is TGTGCCAGCGGGAGGGTTGGGGGCGGAAGCAATCAGCCCCAGCATTTT. It encodes CASGRVGGGSNQPQHF.